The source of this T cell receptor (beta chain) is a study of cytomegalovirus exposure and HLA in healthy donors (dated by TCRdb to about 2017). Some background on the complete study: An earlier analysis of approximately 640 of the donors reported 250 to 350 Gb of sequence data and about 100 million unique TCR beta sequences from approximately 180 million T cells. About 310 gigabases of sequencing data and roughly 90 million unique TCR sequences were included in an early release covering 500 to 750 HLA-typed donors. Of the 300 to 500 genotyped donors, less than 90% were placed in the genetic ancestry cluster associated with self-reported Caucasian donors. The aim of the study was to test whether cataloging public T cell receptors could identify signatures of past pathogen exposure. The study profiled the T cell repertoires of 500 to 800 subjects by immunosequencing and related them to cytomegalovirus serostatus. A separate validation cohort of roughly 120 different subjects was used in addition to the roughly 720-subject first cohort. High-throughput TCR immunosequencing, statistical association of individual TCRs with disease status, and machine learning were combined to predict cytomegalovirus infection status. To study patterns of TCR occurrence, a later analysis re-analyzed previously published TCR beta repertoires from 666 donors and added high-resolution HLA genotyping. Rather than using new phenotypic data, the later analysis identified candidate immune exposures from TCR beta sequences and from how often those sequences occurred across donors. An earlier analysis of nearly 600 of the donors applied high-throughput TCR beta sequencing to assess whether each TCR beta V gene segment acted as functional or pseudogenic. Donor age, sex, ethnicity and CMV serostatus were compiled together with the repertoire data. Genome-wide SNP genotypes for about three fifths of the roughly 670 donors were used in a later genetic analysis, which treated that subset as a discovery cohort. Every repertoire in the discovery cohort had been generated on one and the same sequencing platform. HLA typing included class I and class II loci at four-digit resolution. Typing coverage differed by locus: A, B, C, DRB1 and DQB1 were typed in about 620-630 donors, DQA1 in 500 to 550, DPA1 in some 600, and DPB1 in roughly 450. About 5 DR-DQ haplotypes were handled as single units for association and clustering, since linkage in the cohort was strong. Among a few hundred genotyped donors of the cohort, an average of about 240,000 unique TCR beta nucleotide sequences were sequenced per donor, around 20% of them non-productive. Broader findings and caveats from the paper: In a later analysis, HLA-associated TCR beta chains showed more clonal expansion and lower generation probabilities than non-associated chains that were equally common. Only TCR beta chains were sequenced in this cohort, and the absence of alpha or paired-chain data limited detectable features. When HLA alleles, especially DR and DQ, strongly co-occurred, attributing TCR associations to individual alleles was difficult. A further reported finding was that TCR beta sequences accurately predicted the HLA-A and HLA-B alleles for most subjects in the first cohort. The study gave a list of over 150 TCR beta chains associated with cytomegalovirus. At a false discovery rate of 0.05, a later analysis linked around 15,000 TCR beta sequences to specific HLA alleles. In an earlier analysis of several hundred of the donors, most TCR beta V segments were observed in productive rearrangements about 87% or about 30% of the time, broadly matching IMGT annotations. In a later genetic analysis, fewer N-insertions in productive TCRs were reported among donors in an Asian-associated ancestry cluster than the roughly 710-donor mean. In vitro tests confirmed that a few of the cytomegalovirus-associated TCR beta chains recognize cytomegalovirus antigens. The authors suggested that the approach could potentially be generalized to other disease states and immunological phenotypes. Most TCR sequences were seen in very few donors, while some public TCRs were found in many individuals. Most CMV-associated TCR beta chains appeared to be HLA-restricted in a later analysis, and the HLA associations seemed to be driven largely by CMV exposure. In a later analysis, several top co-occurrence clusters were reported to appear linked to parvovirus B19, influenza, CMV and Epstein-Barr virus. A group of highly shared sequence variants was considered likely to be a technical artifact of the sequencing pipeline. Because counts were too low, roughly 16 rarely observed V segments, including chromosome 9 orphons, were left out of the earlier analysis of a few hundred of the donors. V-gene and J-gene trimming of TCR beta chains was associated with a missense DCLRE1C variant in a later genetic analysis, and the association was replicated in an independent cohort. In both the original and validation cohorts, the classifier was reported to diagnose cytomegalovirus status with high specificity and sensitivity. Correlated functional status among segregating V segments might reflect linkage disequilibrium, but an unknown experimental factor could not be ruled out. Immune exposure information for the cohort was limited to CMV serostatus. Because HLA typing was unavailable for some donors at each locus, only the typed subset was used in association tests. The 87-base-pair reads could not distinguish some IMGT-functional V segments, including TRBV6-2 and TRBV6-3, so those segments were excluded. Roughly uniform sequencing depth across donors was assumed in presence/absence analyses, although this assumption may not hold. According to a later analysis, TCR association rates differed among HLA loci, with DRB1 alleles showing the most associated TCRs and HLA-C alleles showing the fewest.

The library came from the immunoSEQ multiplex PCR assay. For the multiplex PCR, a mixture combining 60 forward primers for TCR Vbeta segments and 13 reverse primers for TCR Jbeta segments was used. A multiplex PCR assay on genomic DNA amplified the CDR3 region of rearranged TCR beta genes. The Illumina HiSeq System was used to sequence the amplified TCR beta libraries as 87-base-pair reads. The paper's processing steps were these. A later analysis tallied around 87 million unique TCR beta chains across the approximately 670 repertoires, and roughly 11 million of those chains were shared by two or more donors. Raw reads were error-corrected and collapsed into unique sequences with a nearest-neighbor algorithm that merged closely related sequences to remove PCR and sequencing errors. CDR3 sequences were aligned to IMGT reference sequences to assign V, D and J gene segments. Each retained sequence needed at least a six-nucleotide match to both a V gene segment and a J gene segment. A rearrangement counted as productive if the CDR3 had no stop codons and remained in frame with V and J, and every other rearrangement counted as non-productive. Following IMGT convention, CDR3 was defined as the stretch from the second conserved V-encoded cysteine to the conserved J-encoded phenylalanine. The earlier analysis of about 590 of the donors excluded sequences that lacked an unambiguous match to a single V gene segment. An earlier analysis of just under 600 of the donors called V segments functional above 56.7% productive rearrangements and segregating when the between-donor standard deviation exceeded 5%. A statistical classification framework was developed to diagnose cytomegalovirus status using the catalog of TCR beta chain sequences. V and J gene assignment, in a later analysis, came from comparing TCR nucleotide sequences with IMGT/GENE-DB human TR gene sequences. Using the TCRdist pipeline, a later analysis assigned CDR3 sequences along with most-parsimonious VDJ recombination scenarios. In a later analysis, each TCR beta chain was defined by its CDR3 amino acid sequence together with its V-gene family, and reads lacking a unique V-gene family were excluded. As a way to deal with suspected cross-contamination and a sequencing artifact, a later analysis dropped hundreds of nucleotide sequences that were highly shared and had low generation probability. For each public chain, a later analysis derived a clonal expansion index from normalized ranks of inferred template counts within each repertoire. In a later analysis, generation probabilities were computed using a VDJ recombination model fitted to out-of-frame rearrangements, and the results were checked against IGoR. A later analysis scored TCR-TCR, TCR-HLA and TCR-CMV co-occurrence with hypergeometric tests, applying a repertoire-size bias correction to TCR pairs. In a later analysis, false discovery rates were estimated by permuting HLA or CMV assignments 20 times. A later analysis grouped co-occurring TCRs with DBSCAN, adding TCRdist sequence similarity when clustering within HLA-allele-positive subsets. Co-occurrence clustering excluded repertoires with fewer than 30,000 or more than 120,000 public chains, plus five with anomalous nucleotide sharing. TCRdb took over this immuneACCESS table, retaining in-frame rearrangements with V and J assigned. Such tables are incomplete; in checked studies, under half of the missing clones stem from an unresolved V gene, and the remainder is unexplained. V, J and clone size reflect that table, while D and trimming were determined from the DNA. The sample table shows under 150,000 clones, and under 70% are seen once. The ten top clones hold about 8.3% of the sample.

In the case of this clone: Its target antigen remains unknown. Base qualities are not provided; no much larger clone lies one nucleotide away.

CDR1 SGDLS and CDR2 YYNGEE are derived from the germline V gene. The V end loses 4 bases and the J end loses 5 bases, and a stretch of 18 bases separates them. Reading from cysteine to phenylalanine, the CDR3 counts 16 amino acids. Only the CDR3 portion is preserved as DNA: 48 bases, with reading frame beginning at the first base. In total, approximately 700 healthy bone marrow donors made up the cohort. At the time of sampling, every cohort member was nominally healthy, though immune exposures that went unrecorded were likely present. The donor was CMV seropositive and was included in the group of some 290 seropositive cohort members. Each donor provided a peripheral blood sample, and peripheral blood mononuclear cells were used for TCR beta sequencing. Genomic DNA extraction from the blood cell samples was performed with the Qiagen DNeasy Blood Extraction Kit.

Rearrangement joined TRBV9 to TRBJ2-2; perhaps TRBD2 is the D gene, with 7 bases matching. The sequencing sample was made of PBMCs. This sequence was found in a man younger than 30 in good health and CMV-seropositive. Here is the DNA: TGTGCCAGCAGCCCAAGGGGGGGGATCGGAACCGGGGAGCTGTTTTTT. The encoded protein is CASSPRGGIGTGELFF. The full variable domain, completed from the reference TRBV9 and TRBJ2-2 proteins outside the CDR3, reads DSGVTQTPKHLITATGQRVTLRCSPRSGDLSVYWYQQSLDQGLQFLIQYYNGEERAKGNILERFSAQQFPDLHSELNLSSLELGDSALYFCASSPRGGIGTGELFFGEGSRLTVL.